The 16 T cell receptor beta chains given below trace back to one sample, sequenced in a study of T-cell reconstitution after alpha-beta-depleted transplantation in children. Using unique molecular identifiers, the investigators prepared the TCRbeta library. Using its own MiXCR run on the PCR reads, TCRdb lists one record per CDR3 protein. This sample carries 90,000 to 130,000 distinct CDR3 sequences, about 6% of them seen once, and the ten largest clones take less than 30%. The specimen was PBMCs, mostly from graft donor cells, collected 360 days after TCRalphabeta/CD19-depleted stem cell transplant. These TCRs come from a male patient aged 2 to 9 who had a stem cell transplant for acute lymphoblastic leukemia, so the T cells may come from the graft donor.

This clonotype was observed at least ten times. This chain connects TRBV7-9 to TRBJ2-3; D might be TRBD1 or TRBD2, each matching 5 bases. Germline loops: CDR1 SEHNR, CDR2 FQNEAQ (reference sequence). V shed 5 bases and J shed 8 bases, with 17 bases lying between them. There are 14 residues in the CDR3. CDR3 coding DNA: TGTGCCAGCAGCCCCAGGGACCAGCAGGGTACGCAGTATTTT. It codes for CASSPRDQQGTQYF.

Ten or more counts support this clonotype. The genes are TRBV7-9 and TRBJ1-4, with D perhaps matching TRBD1 (5 bases). The CDR3 is made up of 18 amino acids. Per the germline V gene, CDR1 is SEHNR and CDR2 is FQNEAQ (reference sequence). V was shortened by 1 base and J by 3 bases, with 18 bases between the two germline ends. DNA for the CDR3: TGTGCCAGCAGCTTAGGGAAGACACTACTGGGGGCTAATGAAAAACTGTTTTTT. Its protein is CASSLGKTLLGANEKLFF.

Only a few counts were recorded for this clonotype. This chain uses TRBV11-2 with TRBJ2-7, with D tentatively TRBD1 (6 bases). This CDR3 has 15 residues. From germline, CDR1 is SGHAT and CDR2 FQNNGV. Trimming pared 5 bases from V and 0 bases from J, leaving 14 bases between. The CDR3 loop reads CASSLRDTLSYEQYF. DNA of the CDR3: TGTGCCAGCAGCCTACGGGACACGCTCTCCTACGAGCAGTACTTC. The complete variable domain, with remaining parts taken from reference TRBV11-2 and TRBJ2-7, reads EAGVAQSPRYKIIEKRQSVAFWCNPISGHATLYWYQQILGQGPKLLIQFQNNGVVDDSQLPKDRFSAERLKGVDSTLKIQPAKLEDSAVYLCASSLRDTLSYEQYFGPGTRLTVT.

This clonotype was detected many times. The CDR3 DNA sequence: TGCAGCGTTGAAGATGGGGGGGCCTACGAGCAGTACTTC. Translated: CSVEDGGAYEQYF. The chain carries TRBV29-1 and TRBJ2-7, with 7 bases fitting TRBD2. After removal of 0 bases from V and 2 bases from J, the junction contained 1 base not matched to a gene. The CDR3 loop spans 13 amino acids. Germline CDR1 is SQVTM and CDR2 is ANQGSEA.

This clonotype was detected ten times or more. V and J are TRBV15 and TRBJ2-3; 8 bases line up with TRBD2. This CDR3 is built from 16 residues. V lost 0 bases and J lost 4; bases outside the gene matches: 6. Germline lookup yields CDR1 LNHNV and CDR2 YYDKDF (reference sequence). The CDR3 reads CATSRDLVAGPDTQYF. CDR3 sequence (DNA): TGTGCCACCAGCAGAGATTTGGTAGCGGGACCAGATACGCAGTATTTT.

This clonotype was counted ten times or more. The chain employs TRBV29-1 and TRBJ1-2, with D hard to call. Trimming took off 5 bases at V and 0 bases at J, with 16 bases between the two ends. The CDR3 is 15 amino acids. The V gene's germline CDR1 is SQVTM and CDR2 ANQGSEA. CDR3 coding DNA: TGCAGCGTTCAAACAGTTGAATCAGCTAACTATGGCTACACCTTC. Translation: CSVQTVESANYGYTF. The complete variable domain, with remaining parts taken from reference TRBV29-1 and TRBJ1-2, reads SAVISQKPSRDICQRGTSLTIQCQVDSQVTMMFWYRQQPGQSLTLIATANQGSEATYESGFVIDKFPISRPNLTFSTLTVSNMSPEDSSIYLCSVQTVESANYGYTFGSGTRLTVV.

This clonotype was seen many times. The chain carries TRBV3-1 and TRBJ2-7; possibly TRBD1 for D (5 bases). The V gene lost 0 bases and the J gene lost 6 bases, with 15 bases spanning the gap. CDR3 length: 15 residues. Germline V gene sequence: CDR1 LGHDT, CDR2 YNNKEL (reference sequence). CDR3 residues: CASSQDTSAGSEQYF. The CDR3 DNA reads TGTGCCAGCAGCCAAGACACTTCGGCAGGGTCCGAGCAGTACTTC.

This clonotype turned up a few times. The chain combines TRBV6-2 or TRBV6-3 with TRBJ2-2; possibly TRBD1 for D (6 bases). The V end was cut by 2 bases, the J end by 0 bases, with 25 bases between. CDR1 is MNHEY, CDR2 SVGEGT, per germline. The CDR3 has 21 residues. The CDR3 is CASSYRRPAGTLYSNTGELFF. CDR3 in DNA: TGTGCCAGCAGTTACAGAAGGCCAGCCGGGACACTTTATTCGAACACCGGGGAGCTGTTTTTT.

This clonotype was recorded a few times. The genes are TRBV20-1 and TRBJ1-2; 7 positions agree with TRBD1. The J segment lost 8 bases and the V segment lost 2 bases, leaving 11 bases of the junction unmatched. The length of the CDR3 is 14 residues. The germline gives CDR1 DFQATT, CDR2 SNEGSKA (reference sequence). CDR3 in amino acids: CSARRARDRQGYTF. CDR3 nucleotide sequence: TGCAGTGCTAGAAGGGCCCGGGACAGACAAGGCTACACCTTC.

This chain uses TRBV9 with TRBJ1-2; TRBD1 matches at 9 bases. CDR3 length: 14 residues. Germline CDR1 reads SGDLS; CDR2 reads YYNGEE. The V segment lost 2 bases and the J segment 6 bases; nucleotides outside the gene matches: 5. CDR3 sequence: CASSVRQGGDGYTF. The CDR3 region has the DNA TGTGCCAGCAGCGTCCGACAGGGGGGGGATGGCTACACCTTC. Variable domain in full (rest from reference TRBV9 and TRBJ1-2): DSGVTQTPKHLITATGQRVTLRCSPRSGDLSVYWYQQSLDQGLQFLIQYYNGEERAKGNILERFSAQQFPDLHSELNLSSLELGDSALYFCASSVRQGGDGYTFGSGTRLTVV.

This clonotype was found a few times. The V gene is TRBV7-6, the J gene TRBJ1-4, with no clear D. Germline V gene sequence: CDR1 SGHVS, CDR2 FNYEAQ. The CDR3 spans 16 residues. The V gene lost 5 bases and the J gene lost 0 bases, with 13 bases spanning the gap. This chain's CDR3 is CASSLAPSATNEKLFF. The CDR3 DNA follows: TGTGCCAGCAGCCTCGCCCCTTCCGCAACTAATGAAAAACTGTTTTTT.

The genes are TRBV7-9 and TRBJ2-5, with 9 bases lining up with TRBD2. The junction had 11 bases not matched to a gene; V was cut back by 2 bases and J by 1 base. The CDR3 has 18 residues. Per germline, CDR1 SEHNR and CDR2 FQNEAQ (reference sequence). The CDR3 here is CASSLWVASGGTQETQYF. The CDR3 coding sequence is TGTGCCAGCAGCTTATGGGTGGCCAGCGGGGGGACCCAAGAGACCCAGTACTTC.

This clonotype has ten or more counts. The chain has TRBV20-1 and TRBJ2-7; perhaps TRBD2 as D (6 bases). Per the germline V gene, CDR1 is DFQATT and CDR2 is SNEGSKA (reference sequence). Trimming removed 3 bases from V and 3 bases from J, with 12 bases in between. The CDR3 length is 13 residues. In nucleotides, the CDR3 is TGCAGTGCTAGGGGAGGCGAGGACTACGAGCAGTACTTC. This codes for CSARGGEDYEQYF.

Comment on this clonotype: The junction differs from germline at one of its ends, possibly a read error. The genes are TRBV7-7 and TRBJ2-2; D might be TRBD2 (7 bases). Germline V gives CDR1 SSHAT, CDR2 FNYEAQ (reference sequence). The CDR3 loop spans 16 amino acids. CDR3 protein: CASSLGGARHTGELFF. CDR3 nucleotide sequence: TGTGCTAGCAGCTTAGGGGGGGCGCGGCACACCGGGGAGCTGTTTTTT.

This clonotype was detected ten times or more. V and J are TRBV20-1 and TRBJ2-1; TRBD2 agrees at 14 bases. The CDR3 has 16 residues. The ends lost 6 bases at V and 5 bases at J; junction bases unmatched: 9. CDR1 is DFQATT, CDR2 SNEGSKA, per germline (reference sequence). CDR3 region: CSAGTSGRGLHNEQFF. The CDR3 nucleotides are TGCAGTGCCGGGACTAGCGGGAGAGGGCTACACAATGAGCAGTTCTTC.

Ten or more counts support this clonotype. The chain uses TRBV7-9 and TRBJ1-5; D is undetermined. The CDR3 sequence is 12 residues long. Germline CDR1 and CDR2: SEHNR and FQNEAQ (reference sequence). V was cut by 8 bases and J by 4 bases, with 9 bases left in between. The CDR3 here is CASFPLNQPQHF. The CDR3 DNA reads TGTGCCAGCTTCCCATTGAATCAGCCCCAGCATTTT.